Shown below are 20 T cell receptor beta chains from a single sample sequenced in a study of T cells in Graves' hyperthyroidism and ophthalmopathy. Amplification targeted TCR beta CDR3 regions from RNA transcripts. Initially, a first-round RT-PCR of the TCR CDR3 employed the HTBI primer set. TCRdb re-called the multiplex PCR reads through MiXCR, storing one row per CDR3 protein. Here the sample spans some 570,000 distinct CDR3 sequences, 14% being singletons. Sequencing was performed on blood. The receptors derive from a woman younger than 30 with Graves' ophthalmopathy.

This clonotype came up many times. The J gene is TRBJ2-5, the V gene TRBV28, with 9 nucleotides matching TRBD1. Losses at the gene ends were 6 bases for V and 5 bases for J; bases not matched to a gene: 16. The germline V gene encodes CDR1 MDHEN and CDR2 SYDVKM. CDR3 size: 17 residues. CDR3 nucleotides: TGTGCCAGCAGCCCCCCGCCTGGGACAGGGATACGGGAGACCCAGTACTTC. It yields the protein CASSPPPGTGIRETQYF.

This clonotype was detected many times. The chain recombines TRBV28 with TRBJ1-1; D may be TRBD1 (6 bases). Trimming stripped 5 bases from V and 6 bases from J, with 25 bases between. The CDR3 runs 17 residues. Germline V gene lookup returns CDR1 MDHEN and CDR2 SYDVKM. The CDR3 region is CASSPLGGAPHSAEAFF. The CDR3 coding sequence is TGTGCCAGCAGTCCTCTCGGGGGGGCGCCCCACAGCGCTGAAGCTTTCTTT.

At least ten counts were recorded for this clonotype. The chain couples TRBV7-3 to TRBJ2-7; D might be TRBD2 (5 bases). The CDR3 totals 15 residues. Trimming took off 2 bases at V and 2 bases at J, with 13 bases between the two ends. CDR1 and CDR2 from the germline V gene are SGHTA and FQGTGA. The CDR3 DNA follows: TGTGCCAGCAGCTTACTGAGCGGCCCGGCCTACGAGCAGTACTTC. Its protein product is CASSLLSGPAYEQYF.

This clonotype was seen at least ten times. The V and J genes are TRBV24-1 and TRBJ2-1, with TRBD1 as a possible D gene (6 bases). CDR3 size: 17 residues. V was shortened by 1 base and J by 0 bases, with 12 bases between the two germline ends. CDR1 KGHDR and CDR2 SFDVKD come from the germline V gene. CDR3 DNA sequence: TGTGCCACCAGTGATTTCGGCAGGGGCCCCTCCTACAATGAGCAGTTCTTC. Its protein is CATSDFGRGPSYNEQFF.

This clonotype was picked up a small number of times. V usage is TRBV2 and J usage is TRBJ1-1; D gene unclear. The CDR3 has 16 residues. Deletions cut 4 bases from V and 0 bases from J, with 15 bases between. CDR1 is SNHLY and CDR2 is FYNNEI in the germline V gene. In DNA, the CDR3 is TGTGCCAGCAGTGCTCGGGCCGGTCTCATGAACACTGAAGCTTTCTTT. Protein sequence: CASSARAGLMNTEAFF.

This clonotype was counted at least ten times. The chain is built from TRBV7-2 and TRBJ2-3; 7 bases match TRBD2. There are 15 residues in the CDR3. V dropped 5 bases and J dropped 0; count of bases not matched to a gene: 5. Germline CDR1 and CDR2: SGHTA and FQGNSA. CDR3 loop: CASSRSGPSTDTQYF. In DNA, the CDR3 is TGTGCCAGCAGCCGTAGCGGGCCGAGCACAGATACGCAGTATTTT.

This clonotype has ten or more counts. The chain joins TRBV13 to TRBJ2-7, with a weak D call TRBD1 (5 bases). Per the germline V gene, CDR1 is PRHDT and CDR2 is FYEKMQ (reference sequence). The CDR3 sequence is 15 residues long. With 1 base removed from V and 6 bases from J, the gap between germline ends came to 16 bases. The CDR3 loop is CASSLEVQGTREQYF. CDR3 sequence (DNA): TGTGCCAGCAGCTTAGAGGTGCAGGGTACCCGCGAGCAGTACTTC.

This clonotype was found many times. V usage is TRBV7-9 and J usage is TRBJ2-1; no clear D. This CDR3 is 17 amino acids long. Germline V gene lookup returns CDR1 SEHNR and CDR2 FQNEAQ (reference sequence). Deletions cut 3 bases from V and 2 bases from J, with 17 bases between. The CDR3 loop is CASSFSGSRGPYNEQFF. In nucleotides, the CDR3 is TGTGCCAGCAGCTTTTCCGGGTCGCGAGGACCCTACAATGAGCAGTTCTTC. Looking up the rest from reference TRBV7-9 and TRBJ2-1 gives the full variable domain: DTGVSQNPRHKITKRGQNVTFRCDPISEHNRLYWYRQTLGQGPEFLTYFQNEAQLEKSRLLSDRFSAERPKGSFSTLEIQRTEQGDSAMYLCASSFSGSRGPYNEQFFGPGTRLTVL.

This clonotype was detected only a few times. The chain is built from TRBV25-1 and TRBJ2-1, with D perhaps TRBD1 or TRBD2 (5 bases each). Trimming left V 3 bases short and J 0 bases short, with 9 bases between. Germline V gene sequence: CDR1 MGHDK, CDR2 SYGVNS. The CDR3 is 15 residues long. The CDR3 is CASSDRDVSYNEQFF. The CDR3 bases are TGTGCCAGCAGTGACCGGGACGTCTCCTACAATGAGCAGTTCTTC.

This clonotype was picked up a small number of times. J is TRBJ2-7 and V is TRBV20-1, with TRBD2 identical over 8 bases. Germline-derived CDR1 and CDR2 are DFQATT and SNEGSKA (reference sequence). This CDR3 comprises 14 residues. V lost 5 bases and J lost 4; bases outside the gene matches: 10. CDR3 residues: CSARVGLVRYEQYF. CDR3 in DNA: TGCAGTGCTCGGGTGGGACTAGTACGTTACGAGCAGTACTTC.

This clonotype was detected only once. CDR3 in DNA: TGTGGCAGTAGTTACATGCCAGGGGGCACCTACGAGCAGTACTTC. Protein: CGSSYMPGGTYEQYF. The chain couples TRBV28 to TRBJ2-7; TRBD1 agrees at 8 bases. Germline-derived CDR1 and CDR2 are MDHEN and SYDVKM. The CDR3 has 15 amino acids.

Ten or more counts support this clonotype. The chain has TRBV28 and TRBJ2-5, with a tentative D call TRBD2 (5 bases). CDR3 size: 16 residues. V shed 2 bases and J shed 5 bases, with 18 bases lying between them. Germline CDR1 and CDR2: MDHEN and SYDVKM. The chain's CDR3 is CASSLAFVSASETQYF. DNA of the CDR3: TGTGCCAGCAGTTTAGCGTTCGTGTCTGCTAGCGAGACCCAGTACTTC.

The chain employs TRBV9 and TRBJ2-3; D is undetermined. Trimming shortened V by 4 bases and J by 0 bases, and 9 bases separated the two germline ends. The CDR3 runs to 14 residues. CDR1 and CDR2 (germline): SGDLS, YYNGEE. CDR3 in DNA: TGTGCCAGCAGCCAGAAGACTAGCACAGATACGCAGTATTTT. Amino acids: CASSQKTSTDTQYF.

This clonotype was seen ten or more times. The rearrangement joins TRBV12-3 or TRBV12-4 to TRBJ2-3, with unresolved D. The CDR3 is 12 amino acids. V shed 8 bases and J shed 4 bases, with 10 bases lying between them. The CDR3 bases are TGTGCCAGCCTAAATACGGCAGATACGCAGTATTTT. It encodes CASLNTADTQYF.

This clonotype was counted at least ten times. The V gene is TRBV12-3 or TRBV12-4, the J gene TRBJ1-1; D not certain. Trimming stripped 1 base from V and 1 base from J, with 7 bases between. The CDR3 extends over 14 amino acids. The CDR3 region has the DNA TGTGCCAGCAGTTTAGAACAGTCGAACACTGAAGCTTTCTTT. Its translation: CASSLEQSNTEAFF.

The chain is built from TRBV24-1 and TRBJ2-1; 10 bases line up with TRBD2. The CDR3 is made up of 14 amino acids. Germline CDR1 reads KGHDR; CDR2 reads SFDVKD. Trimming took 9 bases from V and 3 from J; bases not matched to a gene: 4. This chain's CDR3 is CATAGTSDYNEQFF. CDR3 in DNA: TGTGCCACCGCCGGGACTAGCGACTACAATGAGCAGTTCTTC.

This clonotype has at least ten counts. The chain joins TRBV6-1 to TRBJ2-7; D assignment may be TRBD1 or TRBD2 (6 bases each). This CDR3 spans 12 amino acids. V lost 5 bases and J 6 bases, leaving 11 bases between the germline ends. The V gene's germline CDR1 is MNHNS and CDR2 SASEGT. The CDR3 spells CASSPGGGEQYF. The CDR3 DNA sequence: TGTGCCAGCAGTCCCGGGGGCGGCGAGCAGTACTTC.

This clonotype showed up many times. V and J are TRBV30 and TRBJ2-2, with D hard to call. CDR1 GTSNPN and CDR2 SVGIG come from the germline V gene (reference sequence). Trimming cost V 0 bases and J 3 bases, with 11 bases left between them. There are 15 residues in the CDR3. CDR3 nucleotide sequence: TGTGCCTGGAGTGTACGGACCGGGTACACCGGGGAGCTGTTTTTT. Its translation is CAWSVRTGYTGELFF.

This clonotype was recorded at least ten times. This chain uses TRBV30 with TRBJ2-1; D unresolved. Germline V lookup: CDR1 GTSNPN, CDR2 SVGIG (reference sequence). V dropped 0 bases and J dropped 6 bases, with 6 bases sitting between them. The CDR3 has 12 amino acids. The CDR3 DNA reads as TGTGCCTGGAGTGTGTCTATCAATGAGCAGTTCTTC. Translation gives CAWSVSINEQFF.

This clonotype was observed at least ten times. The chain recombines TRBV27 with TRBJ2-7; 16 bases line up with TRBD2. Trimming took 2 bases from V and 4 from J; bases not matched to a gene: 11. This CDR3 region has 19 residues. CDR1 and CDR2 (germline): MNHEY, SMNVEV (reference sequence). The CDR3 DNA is TGTGCCAGCAGTTTACGGGGACTAGCGGGAGGGTCCAGGGCGTACGAGCAGTACTTC. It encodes CASSLRGLAGGSRAYEQYF.